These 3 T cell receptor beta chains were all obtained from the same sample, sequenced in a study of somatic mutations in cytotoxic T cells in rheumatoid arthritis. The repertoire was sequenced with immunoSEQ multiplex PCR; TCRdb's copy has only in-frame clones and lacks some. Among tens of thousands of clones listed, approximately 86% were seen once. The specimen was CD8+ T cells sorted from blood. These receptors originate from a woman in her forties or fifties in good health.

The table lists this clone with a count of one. This chain's CDR3 is CAIVASGANVLTF. The CDR3, as DNA: TGTGCCATCGTGGCTTCTGGGGCCAACGTCCTGACTTTC. The rearrangement joins TRBV7-9 to TRBJ2-6; no firm D call. The V and J ends lost 10 bases and 1 base respectively, with 8 bases between them. There are 13 residues in the CDR3. CDR1 is SEHNR and CDR2 is FQNEAQ in the germline V gene (reference sequence).

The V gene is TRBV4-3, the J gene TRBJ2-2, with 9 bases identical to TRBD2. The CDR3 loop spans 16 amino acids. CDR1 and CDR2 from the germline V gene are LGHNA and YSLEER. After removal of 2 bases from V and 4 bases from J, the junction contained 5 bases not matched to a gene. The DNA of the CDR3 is TGCGCCAGCAGCCAATCGCCGGGACTAGCCACCGGGGAGCTGTTTTTT. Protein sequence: CASSQSPGLATGELFF.

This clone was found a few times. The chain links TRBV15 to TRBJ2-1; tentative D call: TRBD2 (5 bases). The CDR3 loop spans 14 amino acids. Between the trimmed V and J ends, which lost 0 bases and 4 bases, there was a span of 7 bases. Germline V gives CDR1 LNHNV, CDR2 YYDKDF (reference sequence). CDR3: CATSREAVYNEQFF. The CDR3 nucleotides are TGTGCCACCAGCAGAGAAGCGGTTTACAATGAGCAGTTCTTC.